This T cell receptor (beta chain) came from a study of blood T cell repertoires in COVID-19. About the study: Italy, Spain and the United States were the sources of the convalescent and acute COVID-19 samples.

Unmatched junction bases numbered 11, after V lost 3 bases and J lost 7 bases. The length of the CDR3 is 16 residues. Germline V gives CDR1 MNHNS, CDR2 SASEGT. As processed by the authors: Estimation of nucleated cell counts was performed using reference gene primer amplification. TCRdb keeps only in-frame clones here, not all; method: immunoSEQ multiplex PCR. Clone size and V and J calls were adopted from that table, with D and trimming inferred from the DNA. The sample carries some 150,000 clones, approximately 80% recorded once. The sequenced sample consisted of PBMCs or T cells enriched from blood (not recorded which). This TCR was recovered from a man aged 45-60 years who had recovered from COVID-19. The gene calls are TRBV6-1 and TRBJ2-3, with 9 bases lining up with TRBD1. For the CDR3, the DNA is TGTGCCAGCAGTGACCCCGGTCGGGACAGGGTGAATACGCAGTATTTT. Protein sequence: CASSDPGRDRVNTQYF.